This is a list of T cell receptor beta chains from one sample in a study of blood T cells in healthy people across ages. TCRdb independently ran MiXCR on the 5' RACE reads; one entry per CDR3 protein. The sample records roughly 1,800,000 distinct CDR3 sequences, just under 50% being singletons. What was sequenced was blood. The receptor set was obtained from a woman aged 40 to 50 in good health. The conserved cysteine and the conserved F or W are not part of the CDR3 here. Fields, in order: J gene, V gene, CDR3 protein.

J gene: TRBJ2-1; V gene: TRBV29-1; CDR3 protein: SVVEGTGYNEQF
J gene: TRBJ1-4; V gene: TRBV4-3; CDR3 protein: ASTRTGNEKLF
J gene: TRBJ2-5; V gene: TRBV5-5; CDR3 protein: ASSSDRQRGGFRY
J gene: TRBJ2-1; V gene: TRBV10-3; CDR3 protein: AISAAGPEQF
J gene: TRBJ1-2; V gene: TRBV12-3/TRBV12-4; CDR3 protein: ASSSRGRRVSGDGYT
J gene: TRBJ2-7; V gene: TRBV12-3/TRBV12-4; CDR3 protein: ASSLGGLFDEQY
J gene: TRBJ2-7; V gene: TRBV29-1; CDR3 protein: SVSGGLLSYEQY
J gene: TRBJ2-1; V gene: TRBV5-6; CDR3 protein: ASSYKSGVEQF
J gene: TRBJ2-1; V gene: TRBV20-1; CDR3 protein: SARPLANEQF
J gene: TRBJ1-2; V gene: TRBV29-1; CDR3 protein: SVETKGLKGYT
J gene: TRBJ1-2; V gene: TRBV7-2; CDR3 protein: ASNDQGGSYGYT
J gene: TRBJ2-6; V gene: TRBV7-9; CDR3 protein: ASRYTGMGANVLT
J gene: TRBJ2-5; V gene: TRBV5-1; CDR3 protein: ASRRVGDRQETQY
J gene: TRBJ2-7; V gene: TRBV20-1; CDR3 protein: SARPSTGSQQY
J gene: TRBJ1-1; V gene: TRBV6-2/TRBV6-3; CDR3 protein: ASSQTGVKGAF
J gene: TRBJ1-2; V gene: TRBV4-3; CDR3 protein: ASSQDILWGQDGYT
J gene: TRBJ2-5; V gene: TRBV11-2; CDR3 protein: ASSFGLEESQETQY
J gene: TRBJ1-1; V gene: TRBV9; CDR3 protein: ASSVAPRGGSEAF
J gene: TRBJ2-5; V gene: TRBV6-2/TRBV6-3; CDR3 protein: ASSARTGATQY
J gene: TRBJ2-4; V gene: TRBV20-1; CDR3 protein: SAISFDLLAKDIQY
J gene: TRBJ2-7; V gene: TRBV6-2/TRBV6-3; CDR3 protein: ASSSHGPGNYEQY
J gene: TRBJ2-1; V gene: TRBV6-6; CDR3 protein: ASTPRAGGYNEQF
J gene: TRBJ2-1; V gene: TRBV20-1; CDR3 protein: SARELGGNEQF
J gene: TRBJ1-2; V gene: TRBV7-3; CDR3 protein: ASKESLLTYGYT
J gene: TRBJ2-7; V gene: TRBV15; CDR3 protein: ATSRDTAAYEQY
J gene: TRBJ1-2; V gene: TRBV3-1; CDR3 protein: ASSQVRGRDSGYT
J gene: TRBJ2-1; V gene: TRBV29-1; CDR3 protein: SVDSGPAWGQF
J gene: TRBJ2-1; V gene: TRBV6-5; CDR3 protein: ASSYSRRGGAHNEQF
J gene: TRBJ1-2; V gene: TRBV6-2/TRBV6-3; CDR3 protein: ASSDGGQHT
J gene: TRBJ2-1; V gene: TRBV29-1; CDR3 protein: SVSAGAGDEQF
J gene: TRBJ2-5; V gene: TRBV5-1; CDR3 protein: ASSYRLAVQETQY
J gene: TRBJ2-1; V gene: TRBV7-3; CDR3 protein: ASSPRDGELF
J gene: TRBJ2-4; V gene: TRBV15; CDR3 protein: ATSTPQGLEDPKNIQY
J gene: TRBJ2-5; V gene: TRBV5-1; CDR3 protein: ASSLKRGSSEQY
J gene: TRBJ2-5; V gene: TRBV6-2/TRBV6-3; CDR3 protein: ASSYFRIQETQY
J gene: TRBJ1-2; V gene: TRBV19; CDR3 protein: ASSIAVSGYGYT
J gene: TRBJ1-1; V gene: TRBV28; CDR3 protein: ASSDPGRTNTEAF
J gene: .; V gene: TRBV20-1; CDR3 protein: SAQDRAKGETQY
J gene: TRBJ2-7; V gene: TRBV28; CDR3 protein: ASGITGTAYEQY
J gene: TRBJ2-5; V gene: TRBV5-1; CDR3 protein: ASSWTSGKETQY
J gene: TRBJ2-1; V gene: TRBV27; CDR3 protein: ASSHINEQF
J gene: TRBJ2-1; V gene: TRBV6-5; CDR3 protein: ASSYGYPRAYNEQF
J gene: TRBJ2-1; V gene: TRBV4-3; CDR3 protein: ASSQDYLNEQF
J gene: TRBJ1-2; V gene: TRBV6-2/TRBV6-3; CDR3 protein: ASFRDGTTYGYT
J gene: TRBJ2-7; V gene: TRBV20-1; CDR3 protein: SALSPAEQY
J gene: TRBJ1-2; V gene: TRBV20-1; CDR3 protein: SARDQASGDYGYT
J gene: TRBJ2-7; V gene: TRBV5-6; CDR3 protein: ASSPESASSYEQY
J gene: TRBJ2-1; V gene: TRBV4-3; CDR3 protein: ASSVSGFKFEQF
J gene: TRBJ2-7; V gene: TRBV6-5; CDR3 protein: ASSGDRREQY
J gene: TRBJ2-1; V gene: TRBV6-5; CDR3 protein: ASSRGGVIDEQF
J gene: TRBJ1-2; V gene: TRBV21-1; CDR3 protein: ASTRRAGTNYGYT